The 5 T cell receptor beta chains given below trace back to one sample, sequenced in a study of T cell clones after liver transplantation. Clones were read by immunoSEQ multiplex PCR, and TCRdb kept only the in-frame ones, dropping some. In the table there are more than 95,000 clones, around 80% of which are singletons. The input for sequencing was CD4+ T cells from blood, taken approximately 50 months after liver transplant. The receptors originated from a human patient who received a liver transplant. The graft donor may have contributed some T cells.

This rearrangement joins TRBV7-2 to TRBJ1-5; no firm D call. Germline V gene sequence: CDR1 SGHTA, CDR2 FQGNSA. CDR3 length: 13 amino acids. V lost 7 bases, J lost 7 bases, and 14 bases lay in between. The CDR3 sequence is CASNEVIGQPQHF. The CDR3 DNA reads TGTGCCAGCAATGAGGTAATCGGGCAGCCCCAGCATTTT.

The chain uses TRBV11-1 and TRBJ2-5; D is uncertain. CDR1 and CDR2 (germline): SGHAT, FQDESV (reference sequence). V was clipped by 3 bases and J by 7 bases, with 15 bases between them. CDR3 size: 14 residues. CDR3 loop: CASSLIPFAATQYF. The CDR3 coding sequence is TGTGCCAGCAGCTTGATCCCATTCGCGGCGACCCAGTACTTC.

V and J are TRBV19 and TRBJ1-6, with unresolved D. The V end lost 5 bases, the J end lost 6 bases, and 8 bases lay between the germline ends. Per germline, CDR1 LNHDA and CDR2 SQIVND (reference sequence). The CDR3 has 13 amino acids. In DNA, the CDR3 is TGTGCCAGTAGTTCTGTGCGTAATTCACCCCTCCACTTT. The encoded protein is CASSSVRNSPLHF.

The chain recombines TRBV7-2 with TRBJ2-7, with TRBD1 identical over 7 bases. The CDR3 runs to 12 residues. Germline CDR1 is SGHTA and CDR2 is FQGNSA. V shed 6 bases, J shed 5 bases, and the junction held 4 bases outside the gene matches. DNA of the CDR3: TGTGCCAGCAGTTTGGACAGGAACGAGCAGTACTTC. Encoded protein: CASSLDRNEQYF.

This sequence joins TRBV5-5 and TRBJ1-2; tentatively, D is TRBD1 (6 bases). The CDR3 contains 12 residues. Germline CDR1 is SGHKS and CDR2 is YYEKEE (reference sequence). V lost 3 bases to trimming and J lost 7 bases, with 10 bases between them. The CDR3 spells CASSSTGRGYTF. The CDR3 DNA is TGTGCCAGCAGCTCGACAGGACGTGGCTACACCTTC.